This T cell receptor (beta chain) was obtained from a study of cytomegalovirus exposure and HLA in healthy donors. Overall study context: A subsequent analysis stated that the 100 to 150 validation repertoires were run on the same platform as the roughly 710 first-cohort repertoires. Whole-study results and caveats: The authors listed 150 to 200 TCR beta chains as cytomegalovirus-associated. According to a later analysis, TCR clusters from the first cohort tended to co-occur in the 110 or so validation repertoires.

With regard to this clone: Its target is not known.

Profiled with immunoSEQ multiplex PCR; TCRdb holds only in-frame clones, not every one. The sample has over 100,000 clones; about 95% are singletons. This CDR3 has 12 amino acids. Trimming removed 5 bases at V and 3 bases at J, with 8 bases between. Germline assignment: CDR1 MNHEY and CDR2 SVGAGI. The receptor was isolated from a woman aged 18-29 years in good health and CMV-seronegative. J is TRBJ2-7 and V is TRBV6-5, with D possibly matching TRBD1 (6 bases). Source material: PBMCs. Written as DNA, the CDR3 is TGTGCCAGCAGTAAACAGGGCTACGAGCAGTACTTC. This codes for CASSKQGYEQYF.